These 12 T cell receptor beta chains came from one sample sequenced in a study of blood T cell repertoires in COVID-19. Libraries were prepared by immunoSEQ multiplex PCR; TCRdb keeps only in-frame clonotypes and omits some of them. The sample holds some 290,000 clones; over 85% are singletons and the top ten take around 9%. Sequenced sample: PBMCs or T cells enriched from blood (not recorded which). Receptors were obtained from a woman in her 30s who had recovered from COVID-19.

The chain joins TRBV14 to TRBJ2-3; 7 bases match TRBD2. The trim removed 4 bases at V and 9 bases at J, leaving 10 bases unmatched. Germline V gives CDR1 SGHDN, CDR2 FVKESK. The CDR3 covers 14 residues. CDR3 protein: CASSPLGGTGTQYF. CDR3 DNA sequence: TGTGCCAGCAGCCCCCTCGGGGGGACCGGCACGCAGTATTTT.

This chain uses TRBV9 with TRBJ1-4; TRBD1 matches at 10 bases. V lost 0 bases to trimming and J lost 7 bases; unmatched junction nucleotides: 6. Germline lookup yields CDR1 SGDLS and CDR2 YYNGEE. This CDR3 spans 16 amino acids. The CDR3 coding sequence is TGTGCCAGCAGCGTAGAGCTGGGACAGGGGAGTGAAAAACTGTTTTTT. It is translated as CASSVELGQGSEKLFF.

The V call is TRBV4-1, the J call TRBJ2-5; 12 nucleotides agree with TRBD2. After removal of 2 bases from V and 3 bases from J, the junction contained 4 bases not matched to a gene. Germline lookup yields CDR1 MGHRA and CDR2 YSYEKL. The CDR3 totals 16 residues. The CDR3 sequence is CASSQLRLAGEETQYF. The CDR3 DNA sequence: TGCGCCAGCAGCCAACTTAGACTAGCGGGAGAAGAGACCCAGTACTTC.

This chain connects TRBV5-6 to TRBJ1-5; D is uncertain. The CDR3 has 13 amino acids. Germline V CDR1 and CDR2: SGHDT, YYEEEE. Trimming removed 0 bases from V and 12 bases from J, with 13 bases in between. CDR3 DNA: TGTGCCAGCAGCTTGGGTCGGCAGGCGGGCCAGCATTTT. Its protein product is CASSLGRQAGQHF.

The V call is TRBV6-5, the J call TRBJ2-2, with D possibly being TRBD1 (5 bases). Germline CDR1 reads MNHEY; CDR2 reads SVGAGI. The V and J ends lost 2 bases and 5 bases respectively, with 15 bases between them. The CDR3 sequence is 16 residues long. This CDR3 reads CASSYVFSAGTGELFF. CDR3 DNA sequence: TGTGCCAGCAGTTACGTGTTTTCCGCAGGGACCGGGGAGCTGTTTTTT.

The genes are TRBV19 and TRBJ1-1; D gene unclear. Germline assignment: CDR1 LNHDA and CDR2 SQIVND (reference sequence). Trimming stripped 3 bases from V and 5 bases from J, with 10 bases between. This CDR3 comprises 13 residues. CDR3 sequence reads: CASSIFSRTEAFF. The CDR3 DNA reads as TGTGCCAGTAGTATTTTTTCTAGGACTGAAGCTTTCTTT.

The V call is TRBV27, the J call TRBJ2-5; 7 bases map to TRBD1. Per germline, CDR1 MNHEY and CDR2 SMNVEV (reference sequence). This CDR3 comprises 14 residues. Trimming took 6 bases from V and 0 from J; bases not matched to a gene: 4. The chain's CDR3 is CASSADRNQETQYF. CDR3 nucleotides: TGTGCCAGCAGCGCGGACAGGAACCAAGAGACCCAGTACTTC.

The chain joins TRBV19 to TRBJ1-1; D perhaps matches TRBD1 (5 bases). Trimming took 5 bases from V and 11 from J, leaving 18 bases between them. Germline V CDR1 and CDR2: LNHDA, SQIVND (reference sequence). CDR3 length equals 13 residues. The CDR3, as DNA: TGTGCCAGTAGTCCCCAAGGGGCGTATCAGGCTTTCTTT. Protein product: CASSPQGAYQAFF.

The rearrangement links TRBV18 to TRBJ1-2; 9 bases align to TRBD1. CDR1 and CDR2 (germline): KGHSH, LQKENI. This CDR3 spans 15 amino acids. J gave up 3 bases and V 3 bases, and 5 bases lay outside the gene matches. CDR3 region: CASSPGTGKDYGYTF. CDR3 sequence (DNA): TGTGCCAGCTCACCCGGGACAGGGAAGGACTATGGCTACACCTTC.

This chain joins TRBV6-5 and TRBJ1-5; no clear D gene. The V gene lost 0 bases and the J gene lost 7 bases, with 13 bases spanning the gap. This CDR3 comprises 15 residues. CDR1 and CDR2 (germline): MNHEY, SVGAGI. The chain's CDR3 is CASSYSFRVLQPQHF. Written as DNA, the CDR3 is TGTGCCAGCAGTTACTCGTTCCGAGTTTTGCAGCCCCAGCATTTT.

The count of this clone is one. This sequence joins TRBV6-2 or TRBV6-3 and TRBJ1-1; D gene ambiguous. V lost 5 bases and J 2 bases, leaving 9 bases between the germline ends. This CDR3 is 13 amino acids long. Germline-derived CDR1 and CDR2 are MNHEY and SVGEGT. As DNA, the CDR3 is TGTGCCAGCAGTCAGGTTCCTAACACTGAAGCTTTCTTT. Translation: CASSQVPNTEAFF.

This chain links TRBV6-5 with TRBJ1-6; D unresolved. The CDR3 loop spans 13 amino acids. Germline lookup yields CDR1 MNHEY and CDR2 SVGAGI. The V end lost 8 bases, the J end lost 14 bases, and 19 bases lay between the germline ends. The CDR3 loop is CASQRTLTSTLHF. The CDR3 nucleotides are TGTGCCAGCCAACGAACCCTAACCTCAACCCTCCACTTT.